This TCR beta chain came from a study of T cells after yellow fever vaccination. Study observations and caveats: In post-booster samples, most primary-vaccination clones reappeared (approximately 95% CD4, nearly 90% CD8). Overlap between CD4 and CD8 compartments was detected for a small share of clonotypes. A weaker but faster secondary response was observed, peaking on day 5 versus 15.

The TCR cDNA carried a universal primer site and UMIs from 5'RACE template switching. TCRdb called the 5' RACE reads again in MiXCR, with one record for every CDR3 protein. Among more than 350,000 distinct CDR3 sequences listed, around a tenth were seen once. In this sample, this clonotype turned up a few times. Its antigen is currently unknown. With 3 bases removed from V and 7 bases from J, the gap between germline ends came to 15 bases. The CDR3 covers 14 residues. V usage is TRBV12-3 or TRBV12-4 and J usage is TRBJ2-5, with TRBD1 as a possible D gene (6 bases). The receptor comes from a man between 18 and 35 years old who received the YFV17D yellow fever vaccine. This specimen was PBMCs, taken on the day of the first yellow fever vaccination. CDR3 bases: TGTGCCAGCAGTTTTGAGGGGGTAACAGGGACCCAGTACTTC. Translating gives CASSFEGVTGTQYF.